The rows below give T cell receptor beta chains drawn from one sample of a study of shared clonotypes between healthy human individuals. Sequencing used immunoSEQ multiplex PCR; TCRdb keeps in-frame clones, though not all of them. The sample shows over 2 million clones, about 95% of them seen only once. The sequencing input was naive CD8+ T cells sorted from blood. The receptors derive from a man in his late teens or twenties in good health. Each CDR3 is given without its conserved first and last residue. The order of the fields is J gene, V gene, CDR3 protein.

>TRBJ2-7|TRBV27
ASSLAAAYEQY
>TRBJ2-2|TRBV9
ASSQGEDTGELF
>TRBJ1-1|TRBV5-1
ASSLDWGPELGTEAF
>TRBJ2-7|TRBV6-5
ASSYSAGADEQY
>TRBJ2-5|TRBV10-2
ASSLLAGGRETQY
>TRBJ1-1|TRBV7-6
ASSNLLDSYNTEAF
>TRBJ2-7|TRBV6-5
ASSYSGAYEQY
>TRBJ2-7|TRBV13
ASSGELLPYEQY
>TRBJ2-1|TRBV4-1
ASSRAGGSLSNEQF
>TRBJ1-1|TRBV13
ASSLGQLNTEAF
>TRBJ2-7|TRBV4-1
ASSQGPSGGLGTYEQY
>TRBJ2-3|TRBV27
ASSSRDSGPDTQY
>TRBJ1-1|TRBV27
ASSNTGTTHEAF
>TRBJ2-1|TRBV2
ASKRRQPEQF
>TRBJ1-1|TRBV6-1
ASSDTGLNTEAF
>TRBJ2-5|TRBV7-9
ASSLSLQETQY
>TRBJ2-4|TRBV6-6
ASSSTGLGDIQY
>TRBJ1-1|TRBV5-1
ASSLVQGSTEAF
>TRBJ1-1|TRBV5-1
ASSLGGQGASEAF
>TRBJ2-7|TRBV5-1
ASSWGLAGGPIEQY
>TRBJ2-7|TRBV7-9
ASSSDPGRGLY
>TRBJ2-3|TRBV30
AWGRDSSWDTQY
>TRBJ1-1|TRBV30
AWTISTEAF
>TRBJ2-1|TRBV25-1
ASSPPDRFAYNEQF
>TRBJ2-7|TRBV6-6
ASSYSGSLYEQY
>TRBJ2-5|TRBV6-5
ASSWTSGSRETQY
>TRBJ2-7|TRBV6-5
ASTLGEGGHEQY
>TRBJ2-7|TRBV19
ASSLGEGYEQY
>TRBJ2-7|TRBV5-4
ASSLEANEQY
>TRBJ1-2|TRBV10-3
AISEGDYGYT
>TRBJ1-1|TRBV19
ASSIGTEAF
>TRBJ1-3|TRBV27
ASARGAGPYSGNTIY
>TRBJ2-7|TRBV5-1
ASSLDRESDEQY
>TRBJ1-2|TRBV5-1
ASSPSTENYGYT
>TRBJ2-5|TRBV7-9
ASSPPMTGQETQY
>TRBJ2-1|TRBV7-8
ASSLGLAGAISYNEQF
>TRBJ2-7|TRBV27
ASSLSPGTATYEQY
>TRBJ2-2|TRBV4-1
ASSHRTGPSGGELF
>TRBJ1-4|TRBV13
ASSIGATNEKLF
>TRBJ1-6|TRBV27
ASRPGGALSSPLH
>TRBJ1-1|TRBV27
ASSLGPRWTEAF
>TRBJ2-7|TRBV5-4
ASSPGTGPYEQY
>TRBJ2-7|TRBV5-1
ASSLDRGTSYEQY
>TRBJ2-7|TRBV28
ASSWGTYEQY
>TRBJ2-3|TRBV4-1
ASSQETGTDTQY
>TRBJ2-1|TRBV20-1
SAGPNEQF
>TRBJ2-2|TRBV4-3
ASSQDLAVNTGELF
>TRBJ2-1|TRBV2
ASSEALAGGTDEQF
>TRBJ2-7|TRBV7-2
ASAPGAGGYEQY
>TRBJ2-5|TRBV27
ASSTLYAGTIQETQY
>TRBJ2-5|TRBV9
ASSVEAGDGETQY
>TRBJ2-1|TRBV7-6
ASSLSGANEQF
>TRBJ1-1|TRBV6-5
ASSYGGGTEAF
>TRBJ2-6|TRBV19
ASSIEARFLSGANVLT
>TRBJ2-7|TRBV7-7
ASSLGTGLGYEQY
>TRBJ2-1|TRBV27
ASSPGPNFNNEQF
>TRBJ1-6|TRBV27
ASSPGTGFSPLH
>TRBJ2-1|TRBV4-3
ASSQELSGDSSYNEQF
>TRBJ1-2|TRBV9
ASSVGEVGTNYGYT
>TRBJ2-2|TRBV13
ASSPGTANTGELF